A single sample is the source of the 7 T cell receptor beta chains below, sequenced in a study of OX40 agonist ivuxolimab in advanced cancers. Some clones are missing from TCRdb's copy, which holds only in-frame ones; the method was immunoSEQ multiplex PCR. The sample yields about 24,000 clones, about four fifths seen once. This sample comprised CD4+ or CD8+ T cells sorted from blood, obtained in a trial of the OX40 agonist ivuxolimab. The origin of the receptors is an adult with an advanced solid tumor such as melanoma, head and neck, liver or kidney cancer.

The CDR3: CASSRGLAGGDTQYF. DNA of the CDR3: TGTGCCAGCAGCAGGGGACTAGCGGGAGGTGATACGCAGTATTTT. This chain links TRBV7-2 with TRBJ2-3; 15 nucleotides align to TRBD2. The CDR3 contains 15 residues. V was clipped by 5 bases and J by 6 bases; unmatched bases: 3. The germline gives CDR1 SGHTA, CDR2 FQGNSA.

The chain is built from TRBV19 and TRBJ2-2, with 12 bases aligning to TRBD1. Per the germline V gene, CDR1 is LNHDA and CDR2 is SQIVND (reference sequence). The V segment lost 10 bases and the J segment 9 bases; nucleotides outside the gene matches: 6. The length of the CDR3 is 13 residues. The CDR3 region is CATGTGGYRELFF. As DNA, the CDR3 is TGTGCCACCGGGACAGGGGGCTACCGGGAGCTGTTTTTT. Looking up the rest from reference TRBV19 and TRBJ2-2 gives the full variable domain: DGGITQSPKYLFRKEGQNVTLSCEQNLNHDAMYWYRQDPGQGLRLIYYSQIVNDFQKGDIAEGYSVSREKKESFPLTVTSAQKNPTAFYLCATGTGGYRELFFGEGSRLTVL.

The CDR3 DNA is TGTGCCAGCTCGTCGGACGGTATCTCTGGAAACACCATATATTTT. This codes for CASSSDGISGNTIYF. The V gene is TRBV18, the J gene TRBJ1-3, with D unclear. CDR1 KGHSH and CDR2 LQKENI come from the germline V gene. CDR3 length equals 15 residues. Trimming took off 6 bases at V and 0 bases at J, with 12 bases between the two ends.

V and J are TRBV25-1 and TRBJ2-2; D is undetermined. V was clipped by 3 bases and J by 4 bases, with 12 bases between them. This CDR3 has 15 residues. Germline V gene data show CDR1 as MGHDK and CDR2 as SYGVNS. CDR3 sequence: CASSDRVSSTGELFF. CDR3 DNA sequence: TGTGCCAGCAGTGATCGTGTTTCGAGCACCGGGGAGCTGTTTTTT.

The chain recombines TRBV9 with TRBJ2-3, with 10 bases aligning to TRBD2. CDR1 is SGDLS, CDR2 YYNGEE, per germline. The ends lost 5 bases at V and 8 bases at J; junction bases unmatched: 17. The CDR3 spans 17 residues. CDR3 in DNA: TGTGCCAGCAGTTCCTTAGGGCTAGCGGGAGTACTCGGTACGCAGTATTTT. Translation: CASSSLGLAGVLGTQYF.

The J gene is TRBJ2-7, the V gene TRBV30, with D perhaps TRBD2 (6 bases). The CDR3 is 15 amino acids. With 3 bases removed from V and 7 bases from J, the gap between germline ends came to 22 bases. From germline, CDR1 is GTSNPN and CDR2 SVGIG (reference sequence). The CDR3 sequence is CAWRISRDSYGEQYF. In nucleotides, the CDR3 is TGTGCCTGGAGAATCTCACGGGACTCCTATGGAGAGCAGTACTTC.

CDR3: CASSGDIRDFNTEAFF. For the CDR3, the DNA is TGTGCCAGCAGTGGCGACATCCGGGACTTTAACACTGAAGCTTTCTTT. This chain joins TRBV2 and TRBJ1-1, with D perhaps TRBD1 (5 bases). V was cut by 4 bases and J by 2 bases, with 17 bases left in between. In germline, CDR1 is SNHLY, CDR2 FYNNEI. The CDR3 totals 16 residues.